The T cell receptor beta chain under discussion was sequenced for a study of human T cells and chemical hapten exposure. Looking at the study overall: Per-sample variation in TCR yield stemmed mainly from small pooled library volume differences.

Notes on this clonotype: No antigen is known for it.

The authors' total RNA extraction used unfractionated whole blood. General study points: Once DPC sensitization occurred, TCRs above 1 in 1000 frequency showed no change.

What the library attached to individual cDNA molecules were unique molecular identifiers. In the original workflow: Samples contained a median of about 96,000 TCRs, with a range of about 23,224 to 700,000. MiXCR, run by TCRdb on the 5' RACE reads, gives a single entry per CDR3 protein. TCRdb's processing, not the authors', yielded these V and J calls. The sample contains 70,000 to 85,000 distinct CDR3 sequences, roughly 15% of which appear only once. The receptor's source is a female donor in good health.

The CDR3 coding sequence is TGCAGTGCTAATAGCGGGGGAGGAGCAGATACGCAGTATTTT. Amino acids: CSANSGGGADTQYF. The V call is TRBV20-1, the J call TRBJ2-3; TRBD2 matches 9 bases. Germline-derived CDR1 and CDR2 are DFQATT and SNEGSKA (reference sequence). This CDR3 region has 14 residues. V dropped 4 bases and J dropped 4; count of bases not matched to a gene: 6.